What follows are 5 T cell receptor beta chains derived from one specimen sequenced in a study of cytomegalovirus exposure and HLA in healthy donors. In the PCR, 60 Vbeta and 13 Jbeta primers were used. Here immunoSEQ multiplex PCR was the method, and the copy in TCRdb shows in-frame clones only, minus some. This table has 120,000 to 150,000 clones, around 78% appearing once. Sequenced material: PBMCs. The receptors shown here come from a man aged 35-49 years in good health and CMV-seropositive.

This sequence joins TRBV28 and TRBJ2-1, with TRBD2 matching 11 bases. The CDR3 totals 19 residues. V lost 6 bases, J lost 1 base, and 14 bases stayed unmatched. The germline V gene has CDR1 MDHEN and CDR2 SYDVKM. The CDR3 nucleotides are TGTGCCAGCAGCAGACTAGCGGGGAATATGGGTTTTTCCTACAATGAGCAGTTCTTC. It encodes CASSRLAGNMGFSYNEQFF.

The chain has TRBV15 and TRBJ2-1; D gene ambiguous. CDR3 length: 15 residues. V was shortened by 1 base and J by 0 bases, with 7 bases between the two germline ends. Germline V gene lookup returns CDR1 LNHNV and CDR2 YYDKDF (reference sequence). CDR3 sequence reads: CATSRGPSSYNEQFF. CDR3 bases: TGTGCCACCAGCAGAGGTCCGTCCTCCTACAATGAGCAGTTCTTC.

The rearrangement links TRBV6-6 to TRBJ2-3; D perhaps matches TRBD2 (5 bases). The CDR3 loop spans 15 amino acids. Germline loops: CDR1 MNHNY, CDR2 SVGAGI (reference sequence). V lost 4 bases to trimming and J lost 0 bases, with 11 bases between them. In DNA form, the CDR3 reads TGTGCCAGCAGTTTCCAGCGGAAGAGCACAGATACGCAGTATTTT. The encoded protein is CASSFQRKSTDTQYF.

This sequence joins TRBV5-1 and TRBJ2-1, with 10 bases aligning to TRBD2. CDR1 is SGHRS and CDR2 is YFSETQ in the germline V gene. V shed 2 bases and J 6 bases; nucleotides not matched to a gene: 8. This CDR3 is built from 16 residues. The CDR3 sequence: CASSLTSGTSGNEQFF. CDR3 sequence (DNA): TGCGCCAGCAGCTTAACTAGCGGGACCTCCGGCAATGAGCAGTTCTTC.

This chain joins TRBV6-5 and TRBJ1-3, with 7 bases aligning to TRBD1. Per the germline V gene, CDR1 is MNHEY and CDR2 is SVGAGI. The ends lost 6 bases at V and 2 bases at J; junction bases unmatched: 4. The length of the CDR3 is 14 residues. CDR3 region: CASRLTGTGNTIYF. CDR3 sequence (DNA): TGTGCCAGCAGACTGACAGGGACTGGAAACACCATATATTTT.